Shown below are 3 T cell receptor beta chains from a single sample sequenced in a study of blood T cell repertoires in COVID-19. Repertoires were generated with immunoSEQ multiplex PCR, while TCRdb's copy carries only in-frame clones and drops some. The sample yields some 220,000 clones, about nine tenths seen once. The sequencing input was PBMCs or T cells enriched from blood (not recorded which). Receptors were obtained from a woman aged 40 to 49 with acute COVID-19.

The chain is built from TRBV11-2 and TRBJ2-1; TRBD1 matches at 7 bases. Germline assignment: CDR1 SGHAT and CDR2 FQNNGV. The trim removed 5 bases at V and 1 base at J, leaving 8 bases unmatched. This CDR3 has 16 amino acids. CDR3 bases: TGTGCCAGCAGCCTAACGACAGGGTCTTCCTACAATGAGCAGTTCTTC. Amino acids: CASSLTTGSSYNEQFF.

J is TRBJ2-2 and V is TRBV11-2; 7 bases agree with TRBD2. The V gene end was trimmed by 0 bases and the J gene end by 7 bases; junction bases not matched to a gene: 2. This CDR3 is 14 amino acids long. Germline CDR1 reads SGHAT; CDR2 reads FQNNGV. The CDR3 DNA reads as TGTGCCAGCAGCTTAGATCGGACTAGCGGGGAGCTGTTTTTT. Protein sequence: CASSLDRTSGELFF. Looking up the rest from reference TRBV11-2 and TRBJ2-2 gives the full variable domain: EAGVAQSPRYKIIEKRQSVAFWCNPISGHATLYWYQQILGQGPKLLIQFQNNGVVDDSQLPKDRFSAERLKGVDSTLKIQPAKLEDSAVYLCASSLDRTSGELFFGEGSRLTVL.

The chain uses TRBV9 and TRBJ2-7; D gene ambiguous. V lost 3 bases to trimming and J lost 1 base, with 5 bases between them. The CDR3 covers 12 residues. Germline V gene sequence: CDR1 SGDLS, CDR2 YYNGEE. The CDR3: CASSARSYEQYV. CDR3 nucleotides: TGTGCCAGCAGCGCTCGTTCCTACGAGCAGTACGTC.